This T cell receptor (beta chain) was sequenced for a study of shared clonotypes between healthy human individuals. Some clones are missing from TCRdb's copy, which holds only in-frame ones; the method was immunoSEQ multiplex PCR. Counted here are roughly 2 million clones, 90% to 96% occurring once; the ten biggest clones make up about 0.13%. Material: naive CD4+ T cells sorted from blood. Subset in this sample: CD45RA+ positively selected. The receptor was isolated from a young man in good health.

CDR3 sequence (DNA): TGTGCCAGTGCTGACGGGACAGGGGGGTCCCCCCTCCACTTT. It yields the protein CASADGTGGSPLHF. The genes are TRBV19 and TRBJ1-6; TRBD1 agrees at 11 bases. CDR3 size: 14 residues. Germline values: CDR1 LNHDA, CDR2 SQIVND (reference sequence). V was clipped by 8 bases and J by 13 bases; unmatched bases: 10.